This TCR beta chain appears in the sequencing data of a study of CD8 T cells in Susac syndrome. The study used treatment-naive patients who had stable or active relapsing-remitting disease as multiple sclerosis controls. Roughly 0.45 to 1 ug RNA was reverse transcribed with random hexamers. An immunoSEQ multiplex PCR amplified TCR beta CDR3 over 54 Vbeta and 13 Jbeta. A single record per CDR3 protein comes from TCRdb applying MiXCR to the immunoSEQ multiplex PCR reads. The sample consists of 150,000 to 200,000 distinct CDR3 sequences, approximately 95% of them appearing once. This CDR3 has 13 residues. Germline V gene lookup returns CDR1 SGHDN and CDR2 FVKESK. With 4 bases removed from V and 5 bases from J, the gap between germline ends came to 11 bases.

Sequencing was done on a sample of CD4+ T cells from PBMCs. The receptor comes from a human donor with multiple sclerosis. The gene calls are TRBV14 and TRBJ1-1; D remains ambiguous. The CDR3 nucleotides read TGTGCCAGCAGCCGGAATGGGTTAACTGAAGCTTTCTTT. It is translated as CASSRNGLTEAFF.